This T cell receptor beta chain was profiled in a study of patients and donors after allogeneic stem cell transplantation. MiXCR was run by TCRdb on the RT-PCR reads, yielding one entry per CDR3 protein. The table lists roughly 940,000 distinct CDR3 sequences, roughly 18% of them singletons. Material for sequencing was blood, either unsorted or a sorted T cell fraction (not recorded which). The TCR comes from a human donor who was either an allogeneic HSCT recipient or a stem cell or donor lymphocyte infusion donor (not recorded which). It is not recorded whose cells these are; they may come from a transplant donor.

The CDR3 DNA reads TGTGCCAGCAGTGAAGCGTGGACAGATACGCAGTATTTT. Translated, it gives CASSEAWTDTQYF. The chain couples TRBV6-1 to TRBJ2-3; D remains ambiguous. Trimming took 0 bases from V and 3 from J, leaving 4 bases between them. The CDR3 contains 13 residues. In germline, CDR1 is MNHNS, CDR2 SASEGT.